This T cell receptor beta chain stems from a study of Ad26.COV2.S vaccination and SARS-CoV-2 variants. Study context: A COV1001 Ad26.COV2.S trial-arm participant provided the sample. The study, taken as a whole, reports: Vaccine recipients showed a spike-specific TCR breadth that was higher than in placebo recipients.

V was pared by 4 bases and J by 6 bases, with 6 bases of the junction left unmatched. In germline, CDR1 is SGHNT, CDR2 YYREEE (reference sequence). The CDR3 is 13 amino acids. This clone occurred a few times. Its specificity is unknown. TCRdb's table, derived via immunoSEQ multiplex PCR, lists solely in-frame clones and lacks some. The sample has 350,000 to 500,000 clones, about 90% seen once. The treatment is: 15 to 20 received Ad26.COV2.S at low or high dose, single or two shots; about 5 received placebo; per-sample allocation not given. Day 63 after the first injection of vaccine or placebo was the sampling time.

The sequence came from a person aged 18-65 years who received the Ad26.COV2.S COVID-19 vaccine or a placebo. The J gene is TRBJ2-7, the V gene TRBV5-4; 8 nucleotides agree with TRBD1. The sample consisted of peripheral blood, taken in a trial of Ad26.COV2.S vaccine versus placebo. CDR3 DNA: TGTGCCAGCAGCCGGACAGGGTCGGCCGAGCAGTACTTC. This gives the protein CASSRTGSAEQYF.